These 2 T cell receptor beta chains share one sample of origin, sequenced in a study of vaccination and CD4 T cells after COVID-19. The Oncomine TCR Beta short-read assay was what sequenced the DNA obtained from cultured CD4+ T cells. MiXCR, run by TCRdb on the PCR reads, gives a single entry per CDR3 protein. The sample carries about 20,000 distinct CDR3 sequences, about 44% recorded once. Their antigens are not known. Treatment noted: roughly nine-day PBMC culture with coronavirus spike peptide pools or control peptides (ViraFEST assay). Sequencing was carried out using CD4+ T cells from blood, cultured in vitro. Receptors were obtained from a human donor who had recovered from COVID-19.

The chain employs TRBV4-1 and TRBJ1-3; D remains ambiguous. The CDR3 is made up of 14 amino acids. From germline, CDR1 is MGHRA and CDR2 YSYEKL. The V and J ends lost 3 bases and 0 bases respectively, with 6 bases between them. As DNA, the CDR3 is TGCGCCAGCAGCCACATGTACTCTGGAAACACCATATATTTT. Its protein is CASSHMYSGNTIYF.

The gene calls are TRBV12-3 or TRBV12-4 and TRBJ1-1; TRBD1 aligns across 7 bases. This CDR3 spans 14 amino acids. V lost 6 bases, J lost 4 bases, and 8 bases stayed unmatched. The CDR3 DNA follows: TGTGCCAGCAGCACCGGGACAGATGGCACTGAAGCTTTCTTT. It yields the protein CASSTGTDGTEAFF.